This TCR beta chain was profiled in a study of T-cell memory formation after mild COVID-19. TCRdb reanalysed the 5' RACE reads using MiXCR and keeps one entry per CDR3 protein. Of over 400,000 distinct CDR3 sequences listed, 20% to 30% are singletons. CDR3 length equals 13 residues. V lost 6 bases and J lost 10; bases outside the gene matches: 7. Germline CDR1 and CDR2: SQVTM and ANQGSEA. Sequencing was carried out using PBMCs or a T cell subset sorted from them (not recorded which). The clonotype originates from an adult woman who had mild COVID-19 (a few samples of this study predate the infection). Cell type and time point are not known. The chain is built from TRBV29-1 and TRBJ2-1; TRBD2 aligns across 12 bases. The CDR3 here is CSVLTSGSQEQFF. The CDR3 DNA reads as TGCAGCGTGCTGACTAGCGGGAGTCAGGAGCAGTTCTTC.